The clone carrying this TCR beta chain showed up just a few times. The antigen is undetermined. The source of the sample is a study of cytomegalovirus exposure and HLA in healthy donors. Researchers ran the PCR with 60 Vbeta and 13 Jbeta primers. Assay used: immunoSEQ multiplex PCR; TCRdb lists only in-frame clones, some missing. The sample has 130,000 or so clones; roughly 81% are singletons. Study-wide points: The later analysis indicated that the majority of CMV-associated TCR beta chains appeared HLA-restricted. Most TCR sequences proved rare, with some public TCRs found in many donors. A list of more than 150 TCR beta chains associated with cytomegalovirus was given. As confirmed in vitro, three CMV-associated chains were specific for CMV antigens.

What was sequenced was PBMCs. The receptor's source is a female donor in good health and CMV-seronegative.

The CDR3 sequence is CGAGQGSSPLHF. The CDR3, as DNA: TGTGGGGCGGGGCAGGGTAGTTCACCCCTCCACTTT. The rearrangement joins TRBV27 to TRBJ1-6; D is perhaps TRBD1 (5 bases). The CDR3 contains 12 residues. Germline V lookup: CDR1 MNHEY, CDR2 SMNVEV (reference sequence).